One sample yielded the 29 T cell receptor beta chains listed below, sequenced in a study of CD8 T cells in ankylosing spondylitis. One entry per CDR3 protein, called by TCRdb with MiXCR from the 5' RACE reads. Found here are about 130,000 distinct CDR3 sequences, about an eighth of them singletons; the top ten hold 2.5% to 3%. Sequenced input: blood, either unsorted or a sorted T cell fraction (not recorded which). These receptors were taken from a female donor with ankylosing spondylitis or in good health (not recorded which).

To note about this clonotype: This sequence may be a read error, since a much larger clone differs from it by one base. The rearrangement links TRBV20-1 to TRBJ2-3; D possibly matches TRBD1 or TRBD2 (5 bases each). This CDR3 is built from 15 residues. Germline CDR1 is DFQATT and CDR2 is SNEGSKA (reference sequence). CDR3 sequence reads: CSARGGGILLTTQYF. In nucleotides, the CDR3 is TGCAGTGCGAGAGGTGGGGGTATCCTGCTCACTACGCAGTATTTT.

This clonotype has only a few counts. This chain's CDR3 is CASSQLRSDTDTQYF. Here the CDR3 DNA reads TGCGCCAGCAGCCAACTGAGATCCGACACAGATACGCAGTATTTT. The V gene is TRBV4-1, the J gene TRBJ2-3; no definite D call. V was pared by 2 bases and J by 2 bases, with 11 bases between. Germline V gives CDR1 MGHRA, CDR2 YSYEKL. There are 15 residues in the CDR3.

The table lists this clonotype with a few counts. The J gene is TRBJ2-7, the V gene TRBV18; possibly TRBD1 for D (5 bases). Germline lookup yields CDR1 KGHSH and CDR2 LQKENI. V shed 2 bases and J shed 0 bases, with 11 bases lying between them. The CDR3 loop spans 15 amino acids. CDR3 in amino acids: CASSPDSSSSYEQYF. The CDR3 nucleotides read TGTGCCAGCTCACCAGACAGCTCAAGCTCCTACGAGCAGTACTTC.

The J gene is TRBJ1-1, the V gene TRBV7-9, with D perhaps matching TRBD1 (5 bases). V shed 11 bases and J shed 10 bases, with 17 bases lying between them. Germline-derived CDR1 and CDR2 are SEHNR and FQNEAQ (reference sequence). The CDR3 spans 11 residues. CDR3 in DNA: TGTGCCGGGGGGTCCGGGACGGCAGCTTTCTTT. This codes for CAGGSGTAAFF.

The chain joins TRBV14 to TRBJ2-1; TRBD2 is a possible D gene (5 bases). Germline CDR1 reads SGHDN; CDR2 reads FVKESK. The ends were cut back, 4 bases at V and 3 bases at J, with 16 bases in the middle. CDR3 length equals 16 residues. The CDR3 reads CASSPFGNELYNEQFF. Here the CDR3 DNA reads TGTGCCAGCAGCCCTTTCGGGAATGAACTCTACAATGAGCAGTTCTTC.

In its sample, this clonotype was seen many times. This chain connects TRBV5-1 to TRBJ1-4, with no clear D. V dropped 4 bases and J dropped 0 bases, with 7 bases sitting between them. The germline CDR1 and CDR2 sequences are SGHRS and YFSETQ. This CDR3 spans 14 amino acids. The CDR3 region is CASSPEPTNEKLFF. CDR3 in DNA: TGCGCCAGCAGCCCCGAGCCAACTAATGAAAAACTGTTTTTT.

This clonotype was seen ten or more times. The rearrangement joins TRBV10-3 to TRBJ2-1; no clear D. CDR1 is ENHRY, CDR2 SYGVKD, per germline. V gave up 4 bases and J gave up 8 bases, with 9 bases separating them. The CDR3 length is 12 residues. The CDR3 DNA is TGTGCCATCAGTGCGGAGAAGCATGAGCAGTTCTTC. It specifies CAISAEKHEQFF.

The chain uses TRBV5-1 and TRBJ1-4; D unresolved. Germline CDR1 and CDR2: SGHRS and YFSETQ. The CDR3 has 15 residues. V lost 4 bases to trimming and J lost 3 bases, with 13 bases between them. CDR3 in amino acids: CASSPGGSPNEKLFF. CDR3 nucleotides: TGCGCCAGCAGCCCGGGAGGGAGCCCTAATGAAAAACTGTTTTTT.

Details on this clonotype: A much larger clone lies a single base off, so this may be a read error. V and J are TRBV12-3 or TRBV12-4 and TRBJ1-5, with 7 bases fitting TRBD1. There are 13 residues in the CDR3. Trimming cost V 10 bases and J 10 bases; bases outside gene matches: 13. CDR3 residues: CANSFPGGAPQHF. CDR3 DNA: TGTGCCAACAGCTTCCCAGGGGGGGCTCCCCAGCATTTT.

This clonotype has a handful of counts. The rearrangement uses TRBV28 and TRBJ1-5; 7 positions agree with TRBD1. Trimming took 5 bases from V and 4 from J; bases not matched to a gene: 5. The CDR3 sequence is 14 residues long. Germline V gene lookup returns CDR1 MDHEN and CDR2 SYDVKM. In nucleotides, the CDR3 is TGTGCCAGCAGTGAACAGGGGCGGAATCAGCCCCAGCATTTT. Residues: CASSEQGRNQPQHF.

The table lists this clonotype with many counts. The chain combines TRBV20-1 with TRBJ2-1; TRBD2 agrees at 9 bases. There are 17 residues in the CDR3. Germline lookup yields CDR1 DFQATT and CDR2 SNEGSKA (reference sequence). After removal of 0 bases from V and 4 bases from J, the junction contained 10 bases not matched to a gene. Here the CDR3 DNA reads TGCAGTGCTAGAGATCTGCGGGAGGGACCGACTTACAATGAGCAGTTCTTC. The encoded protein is CSARDLREGPTYNEQFF.

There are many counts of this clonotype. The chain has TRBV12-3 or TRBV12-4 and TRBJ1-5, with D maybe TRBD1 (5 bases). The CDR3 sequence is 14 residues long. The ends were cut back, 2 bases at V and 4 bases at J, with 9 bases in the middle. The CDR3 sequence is CASSLQGGNQPQHF. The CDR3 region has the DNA TGTGCCAGCAGTTTACAGGGTGGGAATCAGCCCCAGCATTTT.

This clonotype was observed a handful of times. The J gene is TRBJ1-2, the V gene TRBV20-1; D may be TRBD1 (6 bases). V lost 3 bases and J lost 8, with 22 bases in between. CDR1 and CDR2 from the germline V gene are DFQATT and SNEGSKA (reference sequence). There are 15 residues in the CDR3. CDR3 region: CSASSVTGGDKGYTF. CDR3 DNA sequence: TGCAGTGCTAGTAGCGTGACAGGAGGTGATAAGGGCTACACCTTC.

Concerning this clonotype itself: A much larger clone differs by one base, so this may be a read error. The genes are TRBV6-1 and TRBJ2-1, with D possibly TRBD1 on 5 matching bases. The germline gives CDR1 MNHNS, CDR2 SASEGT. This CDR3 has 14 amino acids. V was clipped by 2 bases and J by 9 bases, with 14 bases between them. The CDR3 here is CASSESPGSTEQFF. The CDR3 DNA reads TGTGCCAGCAGTGAAAGTCCAGGGTCTACTGAGCAGTTCTTC.

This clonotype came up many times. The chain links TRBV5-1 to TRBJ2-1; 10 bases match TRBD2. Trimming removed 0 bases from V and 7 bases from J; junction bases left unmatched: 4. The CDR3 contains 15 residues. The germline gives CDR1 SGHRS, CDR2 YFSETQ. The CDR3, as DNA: TGCGCCAGCAGCTTGGTGGCTAGCGGGAGTAATGAGCAGTTCTTC. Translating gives CASSLVASGSNEQFF.

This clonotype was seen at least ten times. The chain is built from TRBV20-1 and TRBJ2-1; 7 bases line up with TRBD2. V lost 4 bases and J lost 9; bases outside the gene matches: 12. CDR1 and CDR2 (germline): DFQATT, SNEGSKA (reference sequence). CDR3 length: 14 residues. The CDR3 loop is CSATKPGRGTEQFF. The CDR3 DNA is TGCAGTGCTACAAAGCCTGGGAGGGGTACTGAGCAGTTCTTC.

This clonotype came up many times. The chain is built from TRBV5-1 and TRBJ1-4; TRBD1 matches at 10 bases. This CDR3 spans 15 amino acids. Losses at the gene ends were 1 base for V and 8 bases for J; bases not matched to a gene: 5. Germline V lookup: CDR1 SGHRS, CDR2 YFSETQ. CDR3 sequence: CASSLKGTGDEKLFF. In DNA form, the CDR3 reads TGCGCCAGCAGCTTGAAAGGGACAGGGGACGAAAAACTGTTTTTT. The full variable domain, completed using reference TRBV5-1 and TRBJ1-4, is KAGVTQTPRYLIKTRGQQVTLSCSPISGHRSVSWYQQTPGQGLQFLFEYFSETQRNKGNFPGRFSGRQFSNSRSEMNVSTLELGDSALYLCASSLKGTGDEKLFFGSGTQLSVL.

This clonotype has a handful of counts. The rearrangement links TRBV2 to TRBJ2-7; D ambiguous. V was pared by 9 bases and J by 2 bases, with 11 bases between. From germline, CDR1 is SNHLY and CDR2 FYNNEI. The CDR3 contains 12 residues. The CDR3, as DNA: TGTGCCAGTGGGCCCCAAGCCTACGAGCAGTACTTC. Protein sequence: CASGPQAYEQYF.

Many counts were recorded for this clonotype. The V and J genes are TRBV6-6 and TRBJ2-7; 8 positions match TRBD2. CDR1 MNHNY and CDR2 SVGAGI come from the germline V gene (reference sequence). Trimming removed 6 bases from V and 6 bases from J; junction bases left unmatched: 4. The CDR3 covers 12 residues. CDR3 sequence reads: CASSPREGEQYF. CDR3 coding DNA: TGTGCCAGCAGCCCTCGGGAGGGCGAGCAGTACTTC.

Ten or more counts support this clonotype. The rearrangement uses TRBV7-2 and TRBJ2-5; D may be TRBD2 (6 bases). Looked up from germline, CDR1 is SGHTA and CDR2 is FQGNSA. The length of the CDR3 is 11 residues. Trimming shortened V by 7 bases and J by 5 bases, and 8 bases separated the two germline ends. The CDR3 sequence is CASTAGETQYF. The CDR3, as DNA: TGTGCCAGCACCGCGGGGGAGACCCAGTACTTC.

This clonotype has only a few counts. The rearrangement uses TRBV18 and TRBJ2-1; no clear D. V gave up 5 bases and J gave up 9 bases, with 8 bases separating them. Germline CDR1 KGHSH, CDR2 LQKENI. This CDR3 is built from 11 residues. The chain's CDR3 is CASSSLGEQFF. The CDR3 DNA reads TGTGCCAGCTCATCGTTGGGTGAGCAGTTCTTC.

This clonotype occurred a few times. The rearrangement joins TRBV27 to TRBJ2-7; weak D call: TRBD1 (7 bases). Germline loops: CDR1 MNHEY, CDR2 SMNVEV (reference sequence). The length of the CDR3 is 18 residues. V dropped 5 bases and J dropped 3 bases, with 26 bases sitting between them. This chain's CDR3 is CASSPRGVQGTHIYEQYF. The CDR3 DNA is TGTGCCAGCAGTCCCCGCGGGGTACAGGGGACCCACATCTACGAGCAGTACTTC.

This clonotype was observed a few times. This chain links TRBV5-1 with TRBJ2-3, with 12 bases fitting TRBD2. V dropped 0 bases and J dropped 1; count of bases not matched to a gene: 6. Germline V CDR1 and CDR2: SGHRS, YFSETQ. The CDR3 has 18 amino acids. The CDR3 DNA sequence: TGCGCCAGCAGCTTGGCGGCTAGCGGGGGGGCCGGCACAGATACGCAGTATTTT. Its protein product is CASSLAASGGAGTDTQYF.

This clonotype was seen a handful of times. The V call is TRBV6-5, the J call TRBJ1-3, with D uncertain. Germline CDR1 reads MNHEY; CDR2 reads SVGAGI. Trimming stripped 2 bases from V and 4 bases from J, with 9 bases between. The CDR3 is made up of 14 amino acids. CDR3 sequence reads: CASSYAKTGNTIYF. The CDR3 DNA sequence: TGTGCCAGCAGTTACGCGAAGACAGGAAACACCATATATTTT.

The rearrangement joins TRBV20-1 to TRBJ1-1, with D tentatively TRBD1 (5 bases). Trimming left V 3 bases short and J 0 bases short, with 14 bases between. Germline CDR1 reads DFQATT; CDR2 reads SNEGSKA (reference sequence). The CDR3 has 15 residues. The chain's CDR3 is CSASLPGGMNTEAFF. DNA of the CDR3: TGCAGTGCTAGCCTACCCGGGGGTATGAACACTGAAGCTTTCTTT.

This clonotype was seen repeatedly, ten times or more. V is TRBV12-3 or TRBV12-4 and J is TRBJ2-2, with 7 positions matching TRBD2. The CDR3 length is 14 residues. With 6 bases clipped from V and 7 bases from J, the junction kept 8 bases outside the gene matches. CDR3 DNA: TGTGCCAGCAGGCCTAGCGGAGTTGGCGGGGAGCTGTTTTTT. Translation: CASRPSGVGGELFF.

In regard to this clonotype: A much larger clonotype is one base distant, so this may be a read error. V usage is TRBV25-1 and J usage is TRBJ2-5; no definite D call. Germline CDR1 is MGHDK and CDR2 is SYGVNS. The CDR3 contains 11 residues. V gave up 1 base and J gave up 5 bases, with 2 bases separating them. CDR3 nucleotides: TGTGCCAGCAGTGAATGGGAGACCCAGTACTTC. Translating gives CASSEWETQYF. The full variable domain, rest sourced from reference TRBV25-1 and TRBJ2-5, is EADIYQTPRYLVIGTGKKITLECSQTMGHDKMYWYQQDPGMELHLIHYSYGVNSTEKGDLSSESTVSRIRTEHFPLTLESARPSHTSQYLCASSEWETQYFGPGTRLLVL.

The CDR3 loop reads CASAPLLDTQYF. As DNA, the CDR3 is TGTGCCAGCGCCCCGCTGCTGGATACGCAGTATTTT. The chain links TRBV12-3 or TRBV12-4 to TRBJ2-3; unclear D gene. The CDR3 has 12 residues. With 8 bases removed from V and 6 bases from J, the gap between germline ends came to 12 bases.

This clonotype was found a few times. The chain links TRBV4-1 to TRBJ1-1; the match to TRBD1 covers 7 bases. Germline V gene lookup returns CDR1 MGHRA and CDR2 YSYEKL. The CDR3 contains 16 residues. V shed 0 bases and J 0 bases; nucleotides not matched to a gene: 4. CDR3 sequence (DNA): TGCGCCAGCAGCCAAGATGCGGGACAGTTGAACACTGAAGCTTTCTTT. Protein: CASSQDAGQLNTEAFF.